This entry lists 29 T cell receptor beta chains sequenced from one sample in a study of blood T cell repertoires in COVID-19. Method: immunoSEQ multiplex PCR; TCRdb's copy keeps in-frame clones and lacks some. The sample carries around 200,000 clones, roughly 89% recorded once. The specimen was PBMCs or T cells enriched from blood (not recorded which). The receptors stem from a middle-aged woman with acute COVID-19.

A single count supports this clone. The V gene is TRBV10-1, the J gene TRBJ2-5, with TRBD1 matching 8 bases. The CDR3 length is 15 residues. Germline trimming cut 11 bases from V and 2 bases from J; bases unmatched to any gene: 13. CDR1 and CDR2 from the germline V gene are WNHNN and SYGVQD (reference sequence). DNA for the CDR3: TGCGCCCCAGCAACAGGGGGTACATTACAAGAGACCCAGTACTTC. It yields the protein CAPATGGTLQETQYF.

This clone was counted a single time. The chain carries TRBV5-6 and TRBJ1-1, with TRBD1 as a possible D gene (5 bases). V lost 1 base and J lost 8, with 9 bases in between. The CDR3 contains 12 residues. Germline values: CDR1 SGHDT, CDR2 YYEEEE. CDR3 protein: CASSLYRSEAFF. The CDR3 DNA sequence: TGTGCCAGCAGCTTGTACAGGTCCGAAGCTTTCTTT.

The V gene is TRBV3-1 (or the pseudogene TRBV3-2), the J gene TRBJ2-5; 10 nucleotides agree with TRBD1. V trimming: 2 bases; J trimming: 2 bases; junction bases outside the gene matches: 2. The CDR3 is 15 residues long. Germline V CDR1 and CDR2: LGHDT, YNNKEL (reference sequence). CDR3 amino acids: CASSQTGQGQETQYF. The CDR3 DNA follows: TGTGCCAGCAGCCAAACGGGACAGGGGCAAGAGACCCAGTACTTC.

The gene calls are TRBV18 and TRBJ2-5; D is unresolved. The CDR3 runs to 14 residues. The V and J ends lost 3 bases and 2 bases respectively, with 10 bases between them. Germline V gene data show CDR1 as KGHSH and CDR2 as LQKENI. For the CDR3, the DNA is TGTGCCAGCTCACCCCGTGGCCTTCAAGAGACCCAGTACTTC. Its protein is CASSPRGLQETQYF.

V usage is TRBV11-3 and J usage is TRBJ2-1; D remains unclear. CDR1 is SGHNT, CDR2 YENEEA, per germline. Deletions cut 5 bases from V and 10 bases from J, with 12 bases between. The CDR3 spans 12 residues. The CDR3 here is CASSADEGEQFF. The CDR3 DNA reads TGTGCCAGCAGCGCGGATGAAGGAGAGCAGTTCTTC.

DNA for the CDR3: TGTGCCAGCAGGTACGCGGGAAGCGAACAAGGAGATGAGCAGTTCTTC. It codes for CASRYAGSEQGDEQFF. The chain carries TRBV7-2 and TRBJ2-1; perhaps TRBD2 as D (6 bases). Trimming cost V 6 bases and J 8 bases, with 23 bases left between them. CDR1 and CDR2 from the germline V gene are SGHTA and FQGNSA. The CDR3 spans 16 residues.

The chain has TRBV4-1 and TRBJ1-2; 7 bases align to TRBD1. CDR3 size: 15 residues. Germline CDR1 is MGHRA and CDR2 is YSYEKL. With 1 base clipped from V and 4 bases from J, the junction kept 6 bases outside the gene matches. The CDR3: CASSQVAGGSYGYTF. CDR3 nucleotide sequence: TGCGCCAGCAGCCAAGTCGCAGGGGGAAGCTATGGCTACACCTTC.

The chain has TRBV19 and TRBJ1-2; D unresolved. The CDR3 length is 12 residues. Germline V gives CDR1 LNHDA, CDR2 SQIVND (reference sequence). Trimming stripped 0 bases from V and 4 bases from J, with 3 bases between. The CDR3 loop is CASSIDSYGYTF. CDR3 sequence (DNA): TGTGCCAGTAGTATAGACAGCTATGGCTACACCTTC.

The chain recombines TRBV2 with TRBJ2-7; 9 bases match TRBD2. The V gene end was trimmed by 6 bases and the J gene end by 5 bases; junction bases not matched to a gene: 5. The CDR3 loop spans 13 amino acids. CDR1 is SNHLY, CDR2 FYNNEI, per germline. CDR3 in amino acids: CASRISSGNEQYF. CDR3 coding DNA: TGTGCCAGCAGGATCTCTAGCGGGAACGAGCAGTACTTC.

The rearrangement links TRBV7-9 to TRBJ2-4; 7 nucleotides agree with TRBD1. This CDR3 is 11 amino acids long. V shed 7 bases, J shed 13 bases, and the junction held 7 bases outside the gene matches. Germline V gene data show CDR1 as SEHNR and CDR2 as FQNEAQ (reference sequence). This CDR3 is CASTAGRGQYF. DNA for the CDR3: TGTGCCAGCACTGCTGGCAGGGGGCAGTACTTC.

The DNA for the CDR3 is TGTGCCAGCAGTTTTCTAGGCTCAGGGGCTAACTATGGCTACACCTTC. It specifies CASSFLGSGANYGYTF. The chain has TRBV28 and TRBJ1-2; D may be TRBD1 (6 bases). Deletions cut 3 bases from V and 0 bases from J, with 14 bases between. This CDR3 region has 16 residues. CDR1 is MDHEN and CDR2 is SYDVKM in the germline V gene.

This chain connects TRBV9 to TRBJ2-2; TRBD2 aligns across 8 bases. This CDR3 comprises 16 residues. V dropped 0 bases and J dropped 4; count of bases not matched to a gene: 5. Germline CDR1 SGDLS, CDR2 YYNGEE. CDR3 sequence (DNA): TGTGCCAGCAGCGTAGTACCAGCGGGGGCCACCGGGGAGCTGTTTTTT. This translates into CASSVVPAGATGELFF.

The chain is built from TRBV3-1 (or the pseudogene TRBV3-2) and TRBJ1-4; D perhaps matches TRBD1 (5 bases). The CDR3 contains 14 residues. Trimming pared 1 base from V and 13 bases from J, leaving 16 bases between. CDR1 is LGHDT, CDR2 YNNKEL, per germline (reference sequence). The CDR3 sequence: CASSQGFGGRGLFF. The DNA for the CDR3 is TGTGCCAGCAGCCAAGGTTTCGGGGGACGAGGACTGTTTTTT.

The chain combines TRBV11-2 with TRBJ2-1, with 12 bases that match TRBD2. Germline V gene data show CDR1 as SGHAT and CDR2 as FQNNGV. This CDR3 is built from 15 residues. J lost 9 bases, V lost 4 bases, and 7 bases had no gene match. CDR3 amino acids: CASSSRTSGTREQFF. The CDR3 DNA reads TGTGCCAGCAGCTCTCGGACTAGCGGGACCCGTGAGCAGTTCTTC.

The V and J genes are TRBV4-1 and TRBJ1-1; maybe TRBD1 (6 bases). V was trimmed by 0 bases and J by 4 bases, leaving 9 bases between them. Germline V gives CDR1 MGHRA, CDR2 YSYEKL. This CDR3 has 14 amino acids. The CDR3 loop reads CASSQEQGVTEAFF. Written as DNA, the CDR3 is TGCGCCAGCAGCCAAGAACAGGGAGTCACTGAAGCTTTCTTT.

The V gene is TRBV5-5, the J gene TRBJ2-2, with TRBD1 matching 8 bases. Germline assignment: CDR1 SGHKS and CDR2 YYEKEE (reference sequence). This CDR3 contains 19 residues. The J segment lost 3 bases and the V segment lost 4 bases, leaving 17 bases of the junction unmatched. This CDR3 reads CASSPTGQGAVGYTGELFF. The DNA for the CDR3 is TGTGCCAGCAGCCCCACAGGGCAGGGGGCAGTGGGGTACACCGGGGAGCTGTTTTTT. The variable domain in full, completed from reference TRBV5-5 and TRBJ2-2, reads DAGVTQSPTHLIKTRGQQVTLRCSPISGHKSVSWYQQVLGQGPQFIFQYYEKEERGRGNFPDRFSARQFPNYSSELNVNALLLGDSALYLCASSPTGQGAVGYTGELFFGEGSRLTVL.

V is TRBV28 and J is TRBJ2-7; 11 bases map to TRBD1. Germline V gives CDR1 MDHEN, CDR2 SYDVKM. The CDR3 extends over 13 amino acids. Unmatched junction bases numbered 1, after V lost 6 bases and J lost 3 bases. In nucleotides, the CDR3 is TGTGCCAGCAGGGGACAGGGGGTCTACGAGCAGTACTTC. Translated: CASRGQGVYEQYF.

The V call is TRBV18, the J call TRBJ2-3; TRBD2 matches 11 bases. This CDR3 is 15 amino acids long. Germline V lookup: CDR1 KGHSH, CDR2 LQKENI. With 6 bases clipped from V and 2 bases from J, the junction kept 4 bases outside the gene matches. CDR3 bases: TGTGCCAGCTCTCTAGCGGGGGGCAACACAGATACGCAGTATTTT. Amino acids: CASSLAGGNTDTQYF.

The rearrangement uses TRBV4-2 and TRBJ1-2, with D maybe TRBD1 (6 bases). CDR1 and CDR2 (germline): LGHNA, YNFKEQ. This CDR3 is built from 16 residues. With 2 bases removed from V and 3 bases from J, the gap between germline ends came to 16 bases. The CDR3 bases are TGTGCCAGCAGCCAAAGGGCCAAACAGGGAGACTATGGCTACACCTTC. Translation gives CASSQRAKQGDYGYTF.

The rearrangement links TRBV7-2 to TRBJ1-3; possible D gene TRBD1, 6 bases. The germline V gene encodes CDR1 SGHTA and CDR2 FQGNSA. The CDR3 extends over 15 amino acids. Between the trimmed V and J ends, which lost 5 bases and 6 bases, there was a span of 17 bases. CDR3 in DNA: TGTGCCAGCAGCCGGAAGACAGGAGTCGAAAACACCATATATTTT. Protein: CASSRKTGVENTIYF.

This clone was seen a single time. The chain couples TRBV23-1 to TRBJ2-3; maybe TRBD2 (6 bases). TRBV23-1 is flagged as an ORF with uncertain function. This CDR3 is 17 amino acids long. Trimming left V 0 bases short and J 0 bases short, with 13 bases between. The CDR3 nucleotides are TGCGCCAGCAGTCAATCTTGGAGGGGAGAAAGCACAGATACGCAGTATTTT. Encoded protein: CASSQSWRGESTDTQYF.

The CDR3 DNA reads TGTGCCAGCAGCCCTAGACCCCGCGGCTACACCTTC. This sequence encodes CASSPRPRGYTF. The V and J genes are TRBV5-8 and TRBJ1-2; D remains unclear. Trimming stripped 4 bases from V and 8 bases from J, with 12 bases between. The CDR3 is made up of 12 amino acids. Germline CDR1 reads SGHTS; CDR2 reads YDEGEE.

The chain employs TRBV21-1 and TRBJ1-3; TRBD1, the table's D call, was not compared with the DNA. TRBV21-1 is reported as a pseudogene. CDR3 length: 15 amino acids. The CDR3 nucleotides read TGTGCCAGCAGCTACCAACAGGGGGCTGGAAACACCATATATTTT. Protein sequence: CASSYQQGAGNTIYF.

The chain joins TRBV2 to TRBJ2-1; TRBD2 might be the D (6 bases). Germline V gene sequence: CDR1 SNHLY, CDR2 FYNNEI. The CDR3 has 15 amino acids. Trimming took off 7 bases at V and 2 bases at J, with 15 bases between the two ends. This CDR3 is CASTETSRTYNEQFF. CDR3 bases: TGTGCCAGCACCGAAACTAGCCGAACCTACAATGAGCAGTTCTTC.

The CDR3 DNA reads as TGTGCCAGTAGTGGACAGTCCTCTGGGGCCAACGTCCTGACTTTC. Residues: CASSGQSSGANVLTF. This chain uses TRBV19 with TRBJ2-6; tentative D call: TRBD1 (6 bases). Per the germline V gene, CDR1 is LNHDA and CDR2 is SQIVND (reference sequence). The CDR3 is 15 amino acids. V lost 5 bases to trimming and J lost 0 bases, with 8 bases between them. The whole variable domain, filled in from reference TRBV19 and TRBJ2-6, reads DGGITQSPKYLFRKEGQNVTLSCEQNLNHDAMYWYRQDPGQGLRLIYYSQIVNDFQKGDIAEGYSVSREKKESFPLTVTSAQKNPTAFYLCASSGQSSGANVLTFGAGSRLTVL.

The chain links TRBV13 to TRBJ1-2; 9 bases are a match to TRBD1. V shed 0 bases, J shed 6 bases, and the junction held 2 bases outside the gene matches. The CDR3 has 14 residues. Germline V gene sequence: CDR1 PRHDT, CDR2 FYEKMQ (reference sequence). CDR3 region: CASSLGTGGHGYTF. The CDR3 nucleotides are TGTGCCAGCAGCTTAGGTACAGGGGGCCATGGCTACACCTTC.

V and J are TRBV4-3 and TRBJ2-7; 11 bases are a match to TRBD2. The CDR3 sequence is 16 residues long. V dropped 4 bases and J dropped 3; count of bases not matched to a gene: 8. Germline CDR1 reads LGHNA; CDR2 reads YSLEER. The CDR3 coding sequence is TGCGCCAGCAGCCCCCGGCTCGGGACTAGCGGCTACGAGCAGTACTTC. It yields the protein CASSPRLGTSGYEQYF.

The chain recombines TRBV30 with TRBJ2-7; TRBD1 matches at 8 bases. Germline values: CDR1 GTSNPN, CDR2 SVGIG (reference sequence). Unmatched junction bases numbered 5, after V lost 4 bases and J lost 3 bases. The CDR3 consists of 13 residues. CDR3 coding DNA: TGTGCCTGGAAGGTGGGACAGGACTACGAGCAGTACTTC. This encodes CAWKVGQDYEQYF.

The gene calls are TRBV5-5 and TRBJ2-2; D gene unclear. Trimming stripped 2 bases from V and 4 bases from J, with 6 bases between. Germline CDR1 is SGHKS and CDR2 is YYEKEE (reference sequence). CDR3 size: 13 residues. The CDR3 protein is CASSFGLTGELFF. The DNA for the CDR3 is TGTGCCAGCAGCTTTGGCCTCACCGGGGAGCTGTTTTTT.